This entry is about one TCR beta chain. Antigen: not known. The CDR3 runs 16 residues. The V end was cut by 0 bases, the J end by 1 base, with 12 bases between. Germline lookup yields CDR1 ENHRY and CDR2 SYGVKD. Primed by a sample-barcoded 5' primer and a J-beta primer mix, a second PCR proceeded for roughly 6 to 12 cycles. In TCRdb, the 5' RACE reads were re-called with MiXCR into one record per CDR3 protein. The sample holds about 800,000 distinct CDR3 sequences, 25% seen once. The data were obtained in a study of blood T cells in healthy people across ages. Points from the study as a whole: It was held that diversity estimates obtained from one million T cells represented underestimates.

These data also formed part of another study, on T cells of mothers and their children.

The V gene is TRBV10-3, the J gene TRBJ2-5; no firm D call. The TCR was taken from a boy aged 10-17 years in good health. The source material was blood. For the CDR3, the DNA is TGTGCCATCAGTGAGTCGTCTTCTGGGCTCCAAGAGACCCAGTACTTC. It yields the protein CAISESSSGLQETQYF.